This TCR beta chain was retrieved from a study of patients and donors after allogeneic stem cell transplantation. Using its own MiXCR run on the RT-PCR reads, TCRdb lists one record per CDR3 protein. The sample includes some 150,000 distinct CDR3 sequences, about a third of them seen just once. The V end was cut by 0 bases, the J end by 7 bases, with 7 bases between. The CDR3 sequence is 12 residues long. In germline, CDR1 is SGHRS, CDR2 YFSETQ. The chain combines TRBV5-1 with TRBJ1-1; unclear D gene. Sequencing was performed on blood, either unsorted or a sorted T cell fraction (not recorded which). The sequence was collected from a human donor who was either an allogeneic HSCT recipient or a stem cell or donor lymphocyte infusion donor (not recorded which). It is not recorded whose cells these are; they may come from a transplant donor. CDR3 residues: CASSLAASEAFF. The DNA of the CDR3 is TGCGCCAGCAGCTTGGCCGCAAGTGAAGCTTTCTTT.